The sequence of this T cell receptor (beta chain) was determined in a study of blood T cells in healthy people across ages (dated by TCRdb to between 2014 and 2017). Context from the whole study: In model experiments, template switching captured roughly one uniquely barcoded TCR beta cDNA molecule for every two T cells. Four age groups were formed from the donors: young (average about 15 years), middle-aged (approximately 39), aged (roughly 58) and long-lived (about 80). Using the same blood draw, the study looked at two additional independent replicas of 1 million unique cDNA reads for two donors, one aged 18 to 30 and the other aged 80 or older. To avoid experimental bias, donors of different ages were spread randomly across the sequencing lanes. Age-related changes in TCR beta repertoire diversity were measured in the study by deep sequencing normalized with unique cDNA molecular identifiers. The research as a whole found: Observed TCR beta diversity per million T cells fell roughly linearly with age, and a significant reduction was already apparent by age about 43. Estimates of total diversity from one million sequenced T cells were regarded as lower bounds and underestimates. Compared with the aged group, more naive CD4+ T cells, fewer expanded clones and increased TCR diversity were shown by the long-lived group, suggesting age selection. Because donor CMV infection status was unknown, age-related changes in expanded clonotypes were potentially confounded. Since profiling was done on bulk unsorted PBMCs, naive and antigen-experienced compartments could not be conclusively compared. The percentage of naive T cells measured by flow cytometry correlated strongly with observed TCR beta diversity.

CDR1 and CDR2 are drawn from the germline V gene: SNHLY, FYNNEI. Germline trimming: 5 bases from V, 5 bases from J; junction bases outside gene matches: 5. There are 15 amino acids in the CDR3, from cysteine to phenylalanine inclusive. The only DNA kept is the CDR3, 45 bases in frame from the first base. Library generation was performed with 5' RACE. The sequencing machine was an Illumina HiSeq 2500. A second roughly 6 to 12 cycle PCR used a sample-barcoded 5' primer and a J-beta primer mix. A template-switch 5' adaptor carrying 12 random nucleotides introduced a unique molecular identifier onto each TCR beta cDNA molecule. Each sample yielded at least 2.5 million CDR3-containing paired-end reads. All of the RNA was converted into first-strand cDNA using the Mint cDNA synthesis kit, with a TRBC-specific oligonucleotide serving as the primer. After uracil-DNA glycosylase treatment, a first 18-cycle PCR used universal primers M1SS and BC2_uni_R on all cDNA. From the authors' description of their analysis: For normalization, 1 million high-quality reads, each with a distinct molecular identifier, were randomly selected from each sample. Instead of being binned into consensus sequences, reads that shared molecular identifiers were thrown out. CDR3 identification, clonotype clustering and error correction used MiTCR with a Q25 quality threshold and the strictest error-elimination algorithm. A nonparametric unseen species model using Euler transformation provided a lower-bound estimate of total TCR beta diversity. TCRdb itself trimmed the public reads at Q25 with fastp, ran MiXCR and retained productive beta chains. Each CDR3 protein gets just one entry, which takes the most common genes and DNA from the rows behind it. TCRdb's processing, not the study's, gives the V and J calls here. This sample lists under 750,000 distinct CDR3 sequences; under 55% were detected once. The ten biggest clones cover about 22% of the sample.

The donors were some 39 Caucasian individuals from Russia, aged roughly 6 to 100 years, who were systemically healthy. Each donor gave about 9.7 milliliters of peripheral blood, drawn into EDTA-treated Vacutainer tubes. Ficoll-Paque density-gradient centrifugation was used to isolate PBMCs, with at least 6.5 million obtained per sample. Trizol reagent was used to extract total RNA from PBMCs, with at least 5.5 micrograms per sample. For every donor, an aliquot of PBMCs went through flow cytometry to measure the percentages of naive CD45RAhigh/CD27high T cells. In its sample, this clonotype was seen a few times. Its binding antigen is unknown. The record has no base qualities; no much larger clone is one base away.

Recombination connected TRBV2 to TRBJ2-1; 11 of the junction bases match TRBD2. Sample: blood. The receptor comes from a man older than 75 in good health. The sequence in DNA is TGTGCCAGCAGTTTGACTAGCGGGACTCACAATGAGCAGTTCTTC. Translated, it reads CASSLTSGTHNEQFF.